The clone carrying this T cell receptor (beta chain) was detected ten times or more. The entry originates in a study of T-cell reconstitution after alpha-beta-depleted transplantation in children. CDR1 SGHTA and CDR2 FQGTGA come from the germline V gene. This CDR3 is 16 amino acids long. V was shortened by 2 bases and J by 1 base, with 14 bases between the two germline ends. TCRbeta library construction was performed incorporating unique molecular identifiers. TCRdb called the PCR reads again in MiXCR, with one record for every CDR3 protein. The sample has about 240,000 distinct CDR3 sequences, around 11% seen once; the top ten hold roughly 2.6%.

The material sequenced was PBMCs from the stem cell graft donor, taken from the stem cell graft. The chain couples TRBV7-3 to TRBJ2-5; D unclear. This receptor was identified in a human donor who donated a stem cell graft to a child with acute lymphoblastic leukemia. CDR3 loop: CASSLGDILLQETQYF. CDR3 in DNA: TGTGCCAGCAGCTTAGGAGACATCCTCCTCCAAGAGACCCAGTACTTC.